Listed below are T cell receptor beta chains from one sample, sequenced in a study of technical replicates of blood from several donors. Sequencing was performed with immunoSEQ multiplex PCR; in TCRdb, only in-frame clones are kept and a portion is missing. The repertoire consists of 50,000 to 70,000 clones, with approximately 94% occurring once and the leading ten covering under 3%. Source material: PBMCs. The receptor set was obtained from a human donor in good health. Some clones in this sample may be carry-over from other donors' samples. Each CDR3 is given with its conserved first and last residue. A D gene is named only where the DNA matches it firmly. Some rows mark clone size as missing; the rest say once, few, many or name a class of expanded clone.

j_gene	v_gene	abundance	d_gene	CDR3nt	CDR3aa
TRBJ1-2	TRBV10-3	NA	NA	TGTGCCATCAGTTCTGACAGCTATGGCTACACCTTC	CAISSDSYGYTF
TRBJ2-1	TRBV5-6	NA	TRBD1	TGTGCCAGCAGCCGCGGACAGGGGAGTGAGCAGTTCTTC	CASSRGQGSEQFF
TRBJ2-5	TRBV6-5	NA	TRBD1	TGTGCCAGCAGTGGCAGGGGGCGCCAAGAGACCCAGTACTTC	CASSGRGRQETQYF
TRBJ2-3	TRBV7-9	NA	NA	TGTGCCAGCAGCGTCGGACTAAGCGCAGATACGCAGTATTTT	CASSVGLSADTQYF
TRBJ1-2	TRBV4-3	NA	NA	TGCGCCAGCAGCCAAGAGGGGGGAAGAAGCGGCTACACCTTC	CASSQEGGRSGYTF
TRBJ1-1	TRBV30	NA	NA	TGTGCCTGGACCCCCGGGAGGCGGGAAGCTTTCTTT	CAWTPGRREAFF
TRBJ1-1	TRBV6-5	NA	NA	TGTGCCAGCAGTTACGGGTGGGAGGCTTTCTTT	CASSYGWEAFF
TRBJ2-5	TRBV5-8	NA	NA	TGTGCCAGCAGCGCTGGGGGCTCTGTCGAAGAGACCCAGTACTTC	CASSAGGSVEETQYF
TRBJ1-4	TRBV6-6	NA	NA	TGTGCCTCGTTATCGGCAGGGTTCGGTGAAAAACTGTTTTTT	CASLSAGFGEKLFF
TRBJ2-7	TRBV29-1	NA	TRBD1	TGCAGCGTGGGAACCGGGACAGGGGGCAGAGAGCAGTACTTC	CSVGTGTGGREQYF
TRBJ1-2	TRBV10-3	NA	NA	TGTGCCATCAGTGGGGGGACATGGCGGGACTATGGCTACACCTTC	CAISGGTWRDYGYTF
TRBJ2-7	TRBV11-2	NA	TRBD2	TGTGCCAGCAGCTTAGTAGCGGGGGGTCGGTTCTCCTACGAGCAGTACTTC	CASSLVAGGRFSYEQYF
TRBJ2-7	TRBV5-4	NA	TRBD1	TGTGCCAGCAGCTTTCCGGGACAGGGTCTGGGGGAGCAGTACTTC	CASSFPGQGLGEQYF
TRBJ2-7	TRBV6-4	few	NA	TGTGCCAGCGCGTTCTTAGACAGTCCAGGATACGAGCAGTACTTC	CASAFLDSPGYEQYF